A single sample is the source of the 3 T cell receptor beta chains below, sequenced in a study of monozygotic twins with inflammatory bowel disease. TCRdb reprocessed the 5' RACE reads and reports one entry per CDR3 protein, with no DNA. This sample's table reports about 350,000 distinct CDR3 sequences. Sequenced material: blood. These receptors all stem from a human donor with ulcerative colitis or Crohn's disease, or a healthy co-twin of an affected twin (not recorded which).

V usage is TRBV6-1 and J usage is TRBJ2-7; the TCRdb call, TRBD1, lacks DNA for checking. The CDR3 has 14 amino acids. Per the germline V gene, CDR1 is MNHNS and CDR2 is SASEGT. CDR3 sequence reads: CASSDRQGAYEQYF.

V is TRBV5-1 and J is TRBJ2-2; lacking DNA, the TRBD1 call made by TCRdb goes unchecked. Germline V gene sequence: CDR1 SGHRS, CDR2 YFSETQ. The CDR3 is made up of 15 amino acids. The CDR3 reads CASSLDGGTTGELFF.

The chain couples TRBV6-2 or TRBV6-3 to TRBJ2-7; TCRdb's D call, TRBD1, is unchecked because there is no DNA. The V gene's germline CDR1 is MNHEY and CDR2 SVGEGT. The CDR3 contains 16 residues. The CDR3 here is CASSTRTGVQGYEQYF.